One and the same sample provided the 20 T cell receptor beta chains below, sequenced in a study of cytomegalovirus exposure and HLA in healthy donors. PCR used 60 Vbeta primers and 13 Jbeta primers. TCRdb keeps only in-frame clones here, not all; method: immunoSEQ multiplex PCR. The table includes some 120,000 clones, 80% to 85% detected once. The sample comprised PBMCs. Every receptor here comes from a woman aged 30 to 39 in good health and CMV-seronegative.

The chain joins TRBV7-2 to TRBJ2-5; 7 nucleotides match TRBD1. Germline assignment: CDR1 SGHTA and CDR2 FQGNSA. After removal of 5 bases from V and 4 bases from J, the junction contained 7 bases not matched to a gene. The CDR3 has 14 amino acids. The CDR3 nucleotides are TGTGCCAGCAGCCGACAGGGTAGTGGAGAGACCCAGTACTTC. Its protein is CASSRQGSGETQYF.

This sequence joins TRBV5-1 and TRBJ1-3; D is undetermined. V lost 0 bases and J 9 bases, leaving 28 bases between the germline ends. Germline V gene sequence: CDR1 SGHRS, CDR2 YFSETQ. The CDR3 runs to 19 residues. CDR3 amino acids: CASSLAGWAGVRRLGTIYF. The DNA of the CDR3 is TGCGCCAGCAGCTTGGCCGGTTGGGCAGGCGTCCGTCGGCTTGGCACCATATATTTT.

This chain joins TRBV18 and TRBJ1-1; D not certain. CDR3 size: 12 residues. Germline assignment: CDR1 KGHSH and CDR2 LQKENI. V was pared by 4 bases and J by 6 bases, with 9 bases between. As DNA, the CDR3 is TGTGCCAGCTCACTAGCTGGATCTGAAGCTTTCTTT. The encoded protein is CASSLAGSEAFF.

Here the CDR3 reads CASSQDNGLAGGQETQYF. Here the CDR3 DNA reads TGTGCCAGCAGCCAAGATAACGGACTAGCGGGAGGACAAGAGACCCAGTACTTC. V and J are TRBV4-2 and TRBJ2-5; 14 bases line up with TRBD2. The CDR3 sequence is 18 residues long. Trimming at V came to 0 bases and at J to 2 bases, leaving 5 bases not matched to a gene. Germline V gene data show CDR1 as LGHNA and CDR2 as YNFKEQ.

The gene calls are TRBV6-5 and TRBJ1-5; TRBD1 aligns across 8 bases. The CDR3 is made up of 13 amino acids. With 6 bases clipped from V and 4 bases from J, the junction kept 2 bases outside the gene matches. Germline CDR1 MNHEY, CDR2 SVGAGI. CDR3 nucleotides: TGTGCCAGCAGCCGGACAGGGAATCAGCCCCAGCATTTT. It codes for CASSRTGNQPQHF.

This chain connects TRBV6-5 to TRBJ1-1, with 9 bases that match TRBD1. The CDR3 runs to 15 residues. Germline V lookup: CDR1 MNHEY, CDR2 SVGAGI. The V gene end was trimmed by 6 bases and the J gene end by 2 bases; junction bases not matched to a gene: 7. CDR3 loop: CASSYGTGYNTEAFF. DNA of the CDR3: TGTGCCAGCAGCTACGGGACAGGGTATAACACTGAAGCTTTCTTT.

The chain uses TRBV9 and TRBJ2-1; 8 bases agree with TRBD2. CDR1 is SGDLS and CDR2 is YYNGEE in the germline V gene. The CDR3 covers 17 residues. J was trimmed by 1 base and V by 0 bases; bases with no gene match: 6. For the CDR3, the DNA is TGTGCCAGCAGCGTAGGATTCGGGGGGGGGTCCTACAATGAGCAGTTCTTC. Its protein product is CASSVGFGGGSYNEQFF.

This sequence joins TRBV2 and TRBJ2-5, with 15 bases fitting TRBD2. The V gene's germline CDR1 is SNHLY and CDR2 FYNNEI. V was clipped by 11 bases and J by 5 bases; unmatched bases: 3. The CDR3 runs 13 residues. In nucleotides, the CDR3 is TGTGCCTGGACTAGCGGGAGGGTTGAGACCCAGTACTTC. It encodes CAWTSGRVETQYF.

This chain connects TRBV27 to TRBJ2-1; weak D call: TRBD2 (6 bases). The length of the CDR3 is 16 residues. Germline V gives CDR1 MNHEY, CDR2 SMNVEV (reference sequence). With 6 bases removed from V and 7 bases from J, the gap between germline ends came to 22 bases. The CDR3 loop reads CASRGWGDPILNEQFF. The CDR3 DNA follows: TGTGCCAGCAGGGGTTGGGGGGATCCTATACTTAATGAGCAGTTCTTC.

The chain combines TRBV25-1 with TRBJ2-7; TRBD2 matches at 11 bases. The junction had 8 bases not matched to a gene; V was cut back by 8 bases and J by 5 bases. CDR3 size: 14 residues. Looked up from germline, CDR1 is MGHDK and CDR2 is SYGVNS. In nucleotides, the CDR3 is TGTGCCAGCGCCACTAGCGGGAGTGTCCACGAGCAGTACTTC. Its protein product is CASATSGSVHEQYF.

The chain carries TRBV7-2 and TRBJ1-2, with TRBD1 matching 8 bases. J gave up 4 bases and V 5 bases, and 6 bases lay outside the gene matches. The CDR3 runs 14 residues. CDR1 and CDR2 from the germline V gene are SGHTA and FQGNSA. In DNA form, the CDR3 reads TGTGCCAGCAGCCCCAGGGGGCCCGGCTATGGCTACACCTTC. Translating gives CASSPRGPGYGYTF. The variable domain in full, completed from reference TRBV7-2 and TRBJ1-2, reads GAGVSQSPSNKVTEKGKDVELRCDPISGHTALYWYRQSLGQGLEFLIYFQGNSAPDKSGLPSDRFSAERTGGSVSTLTIQRTQQEDSAVYLCASSPRGPGYGYTFGSGTRLTVV.

The rearrangement joins TRBV7-6 to TRBJ2-2; TRBD2 matches 7 bases. The germline V gene has CDR1 SGHVS and CDR2 FNYEAQ. With 3 bases clipped from V and 5 bases from J, the junction kept 3 bases outside the gene matches. The CDR3 consists of 14 residues. The CDR3 is CASSFSGPTGELFF. The CDR3 DNA is TGTGCCAGCAGCTTTAGCGGGCCAACCGGGGAGCTGTTTTTT. The full variable domain, its missing parts supplied by reference TRBV7-6 and TRBJ2-2, is GAGVSQSPRYKVTKRGQDVALRCDPISGHVSLYWYRQALGQGPEFLTYFNYEAQQDKSGLPNDRFSAERPEGSISTLTIQRTEQRDSAMYRCASSFSGPTGELFFGEGSRLTVL.

This clone has just a few counts. This sequence joins TRBV6-1 and TRBJ2-1; 10 bases map to TRBD2. CDR1 and CDR2 from the germline V gene are MNHNS and SASEGT. CDR3 length equals 15 residues. J was trimmed by 6 bases and V by 4 bases; bases with no gene match: 6. The CDR3: CASSVTSGGANEQFF. CDR3 DNA sequence: TGTGCCAGCAGTGTAACCAGCGGGGGGGCCAATGAGCAGTTCTTC.

V and J are TRBV27 and TRBJ2-7, with D possibly TRBD2 on 6 matching bases. The V and J ends lost 8 bases and 3 bases respectively, with 11 bases between them. The CDR3 contains 12 residues. In germline, CDR1 is MNHEY, CDR2 SMNVEV (reference sequence). The DNA for the CDR3 is TGTGCCAGCGCGACTAGTTTCTACGAGCAGTACTTC. This sequence encodes CASATSFYEQYF.

The rearrangement joins TRBV30 to TRBJ1-1; D remains unclear. Trimming cost V 2 bases and J 3 bases, with 10 bases left between them. CDR3 length: 13 residues. Germline lookup yields CDR1 GTSNPN and CDR2 SVGIG (reference sequence). The CDR3 is CAWSPGAYTEAFF. The DNA for the CDR3 is TGTGCCTGGAGTCCGGGTGCCTACACTGAAGCTTTCTTT.

The chain carries TRBV7-2 and TRBJ1-4; no clear D. V shed 5 bases and J shed 0 bases, with 10 bases lying between them. The CDR3 has 15 residues. Germline values: CDR1 SGHTA, CDR2 FQGNSA. The CDR3: CASSPEATTNEKLFF. The CDR3 nucleotides read TGTGCCAGCAGCCCCGAGGCAACAACTAATGAAAAACTGTTTTTT.

The chain couples TRBV6-1 to TRBJ2-7; 7 bases map to TRBD1. The V gene end was trimmed by 8 bases and the J gene end by 4 bases; junction bases not matched to a gene: 14. There are 15 residues in the CDR3. Germline lookup yields CDR1 MNHNS and CDR2 SASEGT. CDR3: CASFAGTALLYEQYF. The CDR3 DNA follows: TGTGCCAGCTTTGCCGGGACAGCACTTCTATACGAGCAGTACTTC.

The V and J genes are TRBV2 and TRBJ2-1, with 14 bases fitting TRBD2. This CDR3 spans 17 amino acids. Per the germline V gene, CDR1 is SNHLY and CDR2 is FYNNEI. V shed 4 bases and J 7 bases; nucleotides not matched to a gene: 9. The DNA for the CDR3 is TGTGCCAGCAGTGCACCGACTAGCGGGAGGGGGTTGAATGAGCAGTTCTTC. Amino acids: CASSAPTSGRGLNEQFF.

The chain uses TRBV5-6 and TRBJ2-2, with D possibly TRBD1 on 7 matching bases. The CDR3 loop spans 16 amino acids. V was cut by 4 bases and J by 4 bases, with 17 bases left in between. From germline, CDR1 is SGHDT and CDR2 YYEEEE. CDR3 sequence: CASSPRDSAVTGELFF. As DNA, the CDR3 is TGTGCCAGCAGCCCGCGGGACAGTGCCGTCACCGGGGAGCTGTTTTTT.

This chain connects TRBV27 to TRBJ1-5; D possibly corresponds to TRBD1 (5 bases). Trimming removed 8 bases from V and 6 bases from J, with 14 bases in between. CDR1 is MNHEY and CDR2 is SMNVEV in the germline V gene (reference sequence). The CDR3 extends over 13 amino acids. CDR3 nucleotide sequence: TGTGCCAGCTCGGGGGGAGGAAGTCAGCCCCAGCATTTT. Its translation is CASSGGGSQPQHF.